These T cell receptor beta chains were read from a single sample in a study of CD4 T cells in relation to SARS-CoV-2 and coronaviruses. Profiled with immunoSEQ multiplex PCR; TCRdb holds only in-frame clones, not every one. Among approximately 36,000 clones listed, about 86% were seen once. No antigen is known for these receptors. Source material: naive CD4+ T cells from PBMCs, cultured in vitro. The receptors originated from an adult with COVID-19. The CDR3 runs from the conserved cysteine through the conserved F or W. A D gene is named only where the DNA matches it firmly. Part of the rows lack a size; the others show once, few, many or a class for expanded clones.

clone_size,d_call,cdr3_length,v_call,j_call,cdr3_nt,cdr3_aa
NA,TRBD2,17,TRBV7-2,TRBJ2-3,TGTGCCAGCAGCTTAGTGGGACTAGCGGGAACGGGGGATACGCAGTATTTT,CASSLVGLAGTGDTQYF
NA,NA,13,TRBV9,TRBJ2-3,TGTGCCAGCAGCGTAGAGGACGGAGATACGCAGTATTTT,CASSVEDGDTQYF
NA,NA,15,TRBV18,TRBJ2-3,TGTGCCAGCTCACCCAGTGTTGTGTCTACAGATACGCAGTATTTT,CASSPSVVSTDTQYF
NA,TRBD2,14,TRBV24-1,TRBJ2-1,TGTGCCACTAGGACTAGCGGGAGGGACAATGAGCAGTTCTTC,CATRTSGRDNEQFF
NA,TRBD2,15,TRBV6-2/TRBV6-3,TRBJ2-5,TGTGCCAGCAGTCCAATAGCGGGAGTGGTCGGGACCCAGTACTTC,CASSPIAGVVGTQYF
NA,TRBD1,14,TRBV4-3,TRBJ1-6,TGCGCCAGCAGCGTGGGACAGCTAAATTCACCCCTCCACTTT,CASSVGQLNSPLHF
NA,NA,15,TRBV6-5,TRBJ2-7,TGTGCCACATATGGGCGGCAAAAACCCCCCTACGAGCAGTACTTC,CATYGRQKPPYEQYF
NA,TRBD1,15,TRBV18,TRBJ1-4,TGTGCCAGCTCACGAGCAGGGGGATTTAATGAAAAACTGTTTTTT,CASSRAGGFNEKLFF
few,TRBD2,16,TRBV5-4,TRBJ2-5,TGTGCCAGCAGCTCCACGGGTGCGGGAGTATGGGAGACCCAGTACTTC,CASSSTGAGVWETQYF
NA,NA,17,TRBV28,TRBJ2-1,TGTGCCAGCAGCAGCTTATATGGGACTCTAACTTACAGTGAGCAGTTCTTC,CASSSLYGTLTYSEQFF
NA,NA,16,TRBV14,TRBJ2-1,TGTGCCAGCAGCCAGGGAAGGGGGAGCTCCTACAATGAGCAGTTCTTC,CASSQGRGSSYNEQFF
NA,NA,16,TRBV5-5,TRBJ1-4,TGTGCCAGCAGCCGAGGACTGACCGCAACTAATGAAAAACTGTTTTTT,CASSRGLTATNEKLFF
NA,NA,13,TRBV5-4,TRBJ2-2,TGTGCCAGCAGCTTGTTCTACAGCGGGGAGCTGTTTTTT,CASSLFYSGELFF
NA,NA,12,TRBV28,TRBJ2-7,TGTGCCAGCAGTTCCTCGACCTACGAGCAGTACTTC,CASSSSTYEQYF
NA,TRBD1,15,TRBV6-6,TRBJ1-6,TGTGCCAGCAGTTACGCCGGGACAGGGGAATCACCCCTCCACTTT,CASSYAGTGESPLHF
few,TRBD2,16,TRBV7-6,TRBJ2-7,TGTGCCAGCAGCTTAGGTGCTAGCGGGAGGGCCAGCGAGCAGTACTTC,CASSLGASGRASEQYF
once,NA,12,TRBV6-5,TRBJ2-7,TGTGCCAGCACTGGAGGATACTACGAGCAGTACTTC,CASTGGYYEQYF
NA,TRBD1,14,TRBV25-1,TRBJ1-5,TGTGCCAGCATGGGACAGTTGTCATGTCAGCCCCAGCATTTT,CASMGQLSCQPQHF
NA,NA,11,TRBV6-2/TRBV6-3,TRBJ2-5,TGTGCCAGCAGTAGGGAGGAGACCCAGTACTTC,CASSREETQYF
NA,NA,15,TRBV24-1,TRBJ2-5,TGTGCCACCAGTCGGTTGACGGGGGTCGGAGAGACCCAGTACTTC,CATSRLTGVGETQYF
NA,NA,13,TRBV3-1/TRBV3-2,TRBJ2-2,TGTGCCAGCAGCCAATACGTGGTTGGGGAGCTGTTTTTT,CASSQYVVGELFF
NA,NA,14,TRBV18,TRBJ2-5,TGTGCCAGCTCACCAGGGATCTTCCAAGAGACCCAGTACTTC,CASSPGIFQETQYF
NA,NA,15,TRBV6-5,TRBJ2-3,TGTGCCAGCAGTTACGATGGCGGGGGCACAGATACGCAGTATTTT,CASSYDGGGTDTQYF
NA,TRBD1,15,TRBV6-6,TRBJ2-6,TGTGCCAGCAGTTACCCCGCCGGGACAGGGAGCATCCTGACTTTC,CASSYPAGTGSILTF
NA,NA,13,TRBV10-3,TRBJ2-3,TGTGCCATCGCGGCAGGCCACACAGATACGCAGTATTTT,CAIAAGHTDTQYF
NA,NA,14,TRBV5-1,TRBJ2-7,TGCGCCAGCAGCTTGGAGGGCAGGGGTAGCGAGCAGTACTTC,CASSLEGRGSEQYF
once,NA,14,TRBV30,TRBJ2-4,TGTGCCTGGAGTGTAGGGGTAGCCAAAAACATTCAGTACTTC,CAWSVGVAKNIQYF
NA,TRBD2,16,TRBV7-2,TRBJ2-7,TGTGCCAGCAGCTTATCGAGGACTAGCGGCTCCTACGAGCAGTACTTC,CASSLSRTSGSYEQYF
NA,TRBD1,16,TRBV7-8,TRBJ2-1,TGTGCCAGCAGCTACGCAGGGGGTAGCTCCTACAATGAGCAGTTCTTC,CASSYAGGSSYNEQFF
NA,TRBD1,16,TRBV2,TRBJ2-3,TGTGCCAGCAGTAGGCGGGACAGGGGGCCCCCAGATACGCAGTATTTT,CASSRRDRGPPDTQYF
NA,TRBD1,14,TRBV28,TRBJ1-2,TGTGCCAGCAGTCTGCCGACAGGGCGTTCTGGCTACACCTTC,CASSLPTGRSGYTF
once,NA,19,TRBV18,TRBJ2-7,TGTGCCAGCTCACCGACAGCGCCGAGGTTTGTTCAGGAAACCTACGAGCAGTACTTC,CASSPTAPRFVQETYEQYF
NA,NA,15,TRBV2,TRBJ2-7,TGTGCCAGAGATCGGGACACCCGATTGAGGAACGAGCAGTACTTC,CARDRDTRLRNEQYF
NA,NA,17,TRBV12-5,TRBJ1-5,TGTGCTAGTGGCTCCACTTCTCAGCAGGGTCACAATCAGCCCCAGCATTTT,CASGSTSQQGHNQPQHF
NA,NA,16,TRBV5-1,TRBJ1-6,TGCGCCAGCAGCTTGGAACCTCACCGAGGGAATTCACCCCTCCACTTT,CASSLEPHRGNSPLHF
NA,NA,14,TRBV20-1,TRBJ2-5,TGCAGTGCTAGTACCGGTTCTCGGCAAGAGACCCAGTACTTC,CSASTGSRQETQYF
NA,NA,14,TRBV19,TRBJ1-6,TGTGCCAGTAGCCCGGAGGGGGGAGATTCACCCCTCCACTTT,CASSPEGGDSPLHF